This T cell receptor (beta chain) came from a study of identical twins. This clonotype was detected many times. The CDR3 has 14 residues. With 4 bases removed from V and 2 bases from J, the gap between germline ends came to 11 bases. Germline lookup yields CDR1 SGHRS and CDR2 YFSETQ. TCRdb independently ran MiXCR on the 5' RACE reads; one entry per CDR3 protein. Of about 340,000 distinct CDR3 sequences in the sample, roughly 10% are singletons; the top ten hold around 8.6%. The source material was naive T cells sorted from blood. The genes are TRBV5-1 and TRBJ2-3, with D perhaps matching TRBD2 (6 bases). This TCR was sampled from a woman aged 45 to 65 in good health. The CDR3 DNA reads TGCGCCAGCAGCCGGAGGGCCTCCACAGATACGCAGTATTTT. It yields the protein CASSRRASTDTQYF.